This T cell receptor beta chain is from a study of shared T cell receptors in the human thymus. Looked up from germline, CDR1 is MNHNY and CDR2 is SVGAGI (reference sequence). CDR3 length equals 13 residues. Losses at the gene ends were 8 bases for V and 5 bases for J; bases not matched to a gene: 6. Sequencing was performed with immunoSEQ multiplex PCR; in TCRdb, only in-frame clones are kept and a portion is missing. The sample has over 650,000 clones; about 87% are singletons. Another study also made use of these data, one on human thymus T cells.

Sequencing was carried out using thymocytes. The sequence derives from a boy under three years old with a congenital heart defect. V and J are TRBV6-6 and TRBJ2-1; 7 nucleotides line up with TRBD2. CDR3 in amino acids: CASGGEGHNEQFF. CDR3 nucleotides: TGTGCCAGCGGGGGGGAGGGACACAATGAGCAGTTCTTC.